These 29 T cell receptor beta chains originate from one sample sequenced in a study of T-cell memory formation after mild COVID-19. Via MiXCR, TCRdb re-called the 5' RACE reads, giving one row per CDR3 protein. The sample contains under 150,000 distinct CDR3 sequences, 20% to 25% of which appear only once. Source material: PBMCs or a T cell subset sorted from them (not recorded which). These receptors all stem from a man aged 18 to 29 who had mild COVID-19 (a few samples of this study predate the infection). Cell type and time point are not known.

The rearrangement links TRBV4-1 to TRBJ2-7, with TRBD1 as a possible D gene (6 bases). The CDR3 spans 13 residues. Germline assignment: CDR1 MGHRA and CDR2 YSYEKL. Trimming pared 4 bases from V and 3 bases from J, leaving 10 bases between. The DNA for the CDR3 is TGCGCCAGCAGCCGACAGGAGGTCTACGAGCAGTACTTC. Translation: CASSRQEVYEQYF.

The genes are TRBV7-9 and TRBJ2-5; no clear D gene. The V and J ends lost 3 bases and 2 bases respectively, with 10 bases between them. This CDR3 contains 14 residues. From germline, CDR1 is SEHNR and CDR2 FQNEAQ (reference sequence). The CDR3 DNA sequence: TGTGCCAGCAGCTTCCTAGGGCTGCAAGAGACCCAGTACTTC. Amino acid sequence: CASSFLGLQETQYF.

J is TRBJ1-1 and V is TRBV29-1; TRBD1 agrees at 10 bases. Per the germline V gene, CDR1 is SQVTM and CDR2 is ANQGSEA. CDR3 size: 12 residues. J gave up 5 bases and V 4 bases, and 1 base lay outside the gene matches. CDR3 sequence reads: CSVGTGGTEAFF. DNA for the CDR3: TGCAGCGTTGGGACAGGGGGGACTGAAGCTTTCTTT. Together with reference TRBV29-1 and TRBJ1-1, the CDR3 gives the full variable domain: SAVISQKPSRDICQRGTSLTIQCQVDSQVTMMFWYRQQPGQSLTLIATANQGSEATYESGFVIDKFPISRPNLTFSTLTVSNMSPEDSSIYLCSVGTGGTEAFFGQGTRLTVV.

The chain carries TRBV4-3 and TRBJ2-4, with 8 positions matching TRBD1. V lost 2 bases, J lost 5 bases, and 5 bases stayed unmatched. The CDR3 spans 15 residues. Per the germline V gene, CDR1 is LGHNA and CDR2 is YSLEER. The CDR3 DNA reads TGCGCCAGCAGCCAACAACAGGGGGTTGAAAACATTCAGTACTTC. Translation gives CASSQQQGVENIQYF.

The V call is TRBV12-3 or TRBV12-4, the J call TRBJ1-5; weak D call: TRBD1 (5 bases). The CDR3 sequence is 14 residues long. V lost 7 bases and J 6 bases, leaving 16 bases between the germline ends. Here the CDR3 reads CASTLGGESQPQHF. The CDR3, as DNA: TGTGCCAGCACCCTCGGGGGAGAGAGTCAGCCCCAGCATTTT.

This chain connects TRBV4-1 to TRBJ2-5, with D hard to call. This CDR3 has 13 residues. The V end lost 4 bases, the J end lost 2 bases, and 8 bases lay between the germline ends. The germline V gene has CDR1 MGHRA and CDR2 YSYEKL. In DNA form, the CDR3 reads TGCGCCAGCAGCCGGGCCTTGCAAGAGACCCAGTACTTC. Its protein product is CASSRALQETQYF.

The chain combines TRBV12-3 or TRBV12-4 with TRBJ2-3, with D possibly TRBD1 on 5 matching bases. This CDR3 has 15 amino acids. Trimming took 1 base from V and 1 from J, leaving 9 bases between them. The CDR3 nucleotides are TGTGCCAGCAGTTTAGTGGGGCAGGGCACAGATACGCAGTATTTT. Translating it yields CASSLVGQGTDTQYF.

This clonotype showed up many times. The gene calls are TRBV5-4 and TRBJ1-6; D unresolved. This CDR3 is built from 15 residues. Germline V gene data show CDR1 as SGHNT and CDR2 as YYREEE (reference sequence). V shed 4 bases and J shed 14 bases, with 22 bases lying between them. The CDR3 loop is CASSPGLEHGFSLHF. The CDR3 DNA is TGTGCCAGCAGCCCCGGGTTGGAACACGGTTTTTCCCTCCACTTT.

The table lists this clonotype with a few counts. V and J are TRBV12-3 or TRBV12-4 and TRBJ2-6; TRBD2 agrees at 8 bases. This CDR3 is built from 16 residues. The J segment lost 0 bases and the V segment lost 5 bases, leaving 3 bases of the junction unmatched. Written as DNA, the CDR3 is TGTGCCAGCAGTGGCGGGGGGAACTCTGGGGCCAACGTCCTGACTTTC. This translates into CASSGGGNSGANVLTF.

In this sample, this clonotype turned up a few times. The chain recombines TRBV12-3 or TRBV12-4 with TRBJ2-1; D assignment may be TRBD1 or TRBD2 (5 bases each). The CDR3 covers 13 residues. V was pared by 10 bases and J by 6 bases, with 16 bases between. The CDR3 is CATSPGHFNEQFF. CDR3 bases: TGTGCCACCTCCCCGGGGCACTTCAATGAGCAGTTCTTC.

The CDR3 DNA follows: TGTGCCAGCAGCCCCTCGAGCTCCTACGAGCAGTACGTC. This translates into CASSPSSSYEQYV. The gene calls are TRBV7-2 and TRBJ2-7; D remains unclear. Per germline, CDR1 SGHTA and CDR2 FQGNSA. This CDR3 spans 13 amino acids. V was shortened by 5 bases and J by 0 bases, with 8 bases between the two germline ends.

This clonotype showed up many times. The CDR3 DNA is TGTGCCAGCAGCTTAAGTGGAGGGGATGTATACGAGCAGTACTTC. It encodes CASSLSGGDVYEQYF. The chain links TRBV7-2 to TRBJ2-7; D might be TRBD2 (6 bases). Germline V lookup: CDR1 SGHTA, CDR2 FQGNSA. The CDR3 consists of 15 residues. Trimming removed 2 bases from V and 4 bases from J, with 15 bases in between. Using reference TRBV7-2 and TRBJ2-7 for the parts outside the CDR3, the full variable domain is GAGVSQSPSNKVTEKGKDVELRCDPISGHTALYWYRQSLGQGLEFLIYFQGNSAPDKSGLPSDRFSAERTGGSVSTLTIQRTQQEDSAVYLCASSLSGGDVYEQYFGPGTRLTVT.

This clonotype was picked up a small number of times. V is TRBV12-3 or TRBV12-4 and J is TRBJ2-7; D is undetermined. The CDR3 sequence is 10 residues long. Trimming removed 8 bases at V and 3 bases at J, with 5 bases between. The CDR3 sequence: CASGFYEQYF. CDR3 coding DNA: TGTGCCAGCGGCTTCTACGAGCAGTACTTC.

This clonotype was seen a handful of times. The V and J genes are TRBV5-5 and TRBJ2-7, with TRBD1 matching over 7 bases. The V gene end was trimmed by 0 bases and the J gene end by 3 bases; junction bases not matched to a gene: 9. Germline loops: CDR1 SGHKS, CDR2 YYEKEE (reference sequence). CDR3 length: 16 residues. CDR3 DNA sequence: TGTGCCAGCAGCTTGGTCCCCCGGGACAGCCACTACGAGCAGTACGTC. This gives the protein CASSLVPRDSHYEQYV.

This clonotype was recorded a few times. V gene TRBV5-1 combines with J gene TRBJ1-1; D is possibly TRBD1 (5 bases). The ends were cut back, 1 base at V and 8 bases at J, with 12 bases in the middle. Germline V gene lookup returns CDR1 SGHRS and CDR2 YFSETQ. The length of the CDR3 is 13 residues. CDR3 nucleotides: TGCGCCAGCAGCTTGTTGGGGCTAATCGAAGCTTTCTTT. Translation: CASSLLGLIEAFF.

In this sample, this clonotype turned up a few times. This sequence joins TRBV7-2 and TRBJ1-2; the D is unclear. Germline V gene lookup returns CDR1 SGHTA and CDR2 FQGNSA. The CDR3 runs 14 residues. Trimming shortened V by 5 bases and J by 4 bases, and 14 bases separated the two germline ends. DNA for the CDR3: TGTGCCAGCAGCCCGCATTTCTCGATCTATGGCTACACCTTC. Translated, it gives CASSPHFSIYGYTF.

This chain joins TRBV29-1 and TRBJ1-3, with no clear D. Germline V gives CDR1 SQVTM, CDR2 ANQGSEA. This CDR3 is 12 amino acids long. V dropped 5 bases and J dropped 3 bases, with 8 bases sitting between them. The CDR3 reads CSVLYLGNTIYF. CDR3 coding DNA: TGCAGCGTTCTCTACCTTGGAAACACCATATATTTT.

About this clonotype: One end of the junction fails to match germline, which may point to a read error. The chain employs TRBV7-6 and TRBJ2-3, with D perhaps TRBD2 (5 bases). This CDR3 comprises 13 residues. From germline, CDR1 is SGHVS and CDR2 FNYEAQ. CDR3 protein: CGSGLDAADTQYF. The CDR3 bases are TGTGGCAGCGGACTTGACGCAGCAGATACGCAGTATTTT.

This clonotype appeared a few times. The V and J genes are TRBV6-2 or TRBV6-3 and TRBJ2-2, with 11 bases fitting TRBD1. The CDR3 sequence is 16 residues long. The V gene's germline CDR1 is MNHEY and CDR2 SVGEGT. The junction had 9 bases not matched to a gene; V was cut back by 6 bases and J by 6 bases. The CDR3 protein is CASSPPRTGGPGELFF. CDR3 nucleotides: TGTGCCAGCAGCCCACCGCGGACAGGGGGCCCCGGGGAGCTGTTTTTT.

J is TRBJ2-5 and V is TRBV4-1; 14 nucleotides agree with TRBD2. CDR3 size: 16 residues. The trim removed 0 bases at V and 5 bases at J, leaving 2 bases unmatched. CDR1 is MGHRA, CDR2 YSYEKL, per germline. The CDR3 here is CASSQEGTSGGETQYF. As DNA, the CDR3 is TGCGCCAGCAGCCAAGAAGGGACTAGCGGGGGTGAGACCCAGTACTTC.

This chain links TRBV4-3 with TRBJ1-3; D is ambiguous. Trimming left V 1 base short and J 0 bases short, with 10 bases between. CDR3 size: 16 residues. The V gene's germline CDR1 is LGHNA and CDR2 YSLEER. The CDR3 loop reads CASSQAWESSGNTIYF. The CDR3 DNA reads TGCGCCAGCAGCCAAGCGTGGGAGAGCTCTGGAAACACCATATATTTT.

This chain connects TRBV29-1 to TRBJ2-4; D unclear. The CDR3 is 13 amino acids. Germline V gene data show CDR1 as SQVTM and CDR2 as ANQGSEA. Trimming took off 8 bases at V and 7 bases at J, with 18 bases between the two ends. The CDR3, as DNA: TGCAGCATACAGCTACCTCTTCGCAACATTCAGTACTTC. The encoded protein is CSIQLPLRNIQYF.

This clonotype was recorded a few times. The chain recombines TRBV3-1 with TRBJ2-2; no reliable D call. V was shortened by 4 bases and J by 5 bases, with 8 bases between the two germline ends. The CDR3 has 13 amino acids. CDR1 LGHDT and CDR2 YNNKEL come from the germline V gene (reference sequence). Here the CDR3 reads CASSPAITGELFF. CDR3 nucleotides: TGTGCCAGCAGCCCGGCCATTACCGGGGAGCTGTTTTTT.

The V and J genes are TRBV9 and TRBJ2-5; no clear D gene. V dropped 0 bases and J dropped 5 bases, with 5 bases sitting between them. In germline, CDR1 is SGDLS, CDR2 YYNGEE. The CDR3 covers 12 residues. The CDR3: CASSVDGETQYF. In DNA, the CDR3 is TGTGCCAGCAGCGTAGATGGGGAGACCCAGTACTTC. Full variable domain (outside the CDR3, taken from reference TRBV9 and TRBJ2-5): DSGVTQTPKHLITATGQRVTLRCSPRSGDLSVYWYQQSLDQGLQFLIQYYNGEERAKGNILERFSAQQFPDLHSELNLSSLELGDSALYFCASSVDGETQYFGPGTRLLVL.

This clonotype occurred a few times. CDR3 amino acids: CASLTGKEADTQYF. The CDR3 nucleotides read TGTGCCAGCCTGACAGGGAAGGAAGCAGATACGCAGTATTTT. The chain joins TRBV6-2 or TRBV6-3 to TRBJ2-3, with 7 bases that match TRBD1. CDR3 size: 14 residues. From germline, CDR1 is MNHEY and CDR2 SVGEGT. With 8 bases clipped from V and 4 bases from J, the junction kept 9 bases outside the gene matches.

This clonotype has just a few counts. Here the CDR3 DNA reads TGTGCCAGCAGCAAAGAACCGGGACAGATTAACTATGGCTACACCTTC. It codes for CASSKEPGQINYGYTF. J is TRBJ1-2 and V is TRBV7-8; 7 nucleotides align to TRBD1. The V gene end was trimmed by 5 bases and the J gene end by 1 base; junction bases not matched to a gene: 10. Germline V gene data show CDR1 as SGHVS and CDR2 as FQNEAQ. The CDR3 has 16 amino acids.

J is TRBJ2-1 and V is TRBV7-2; TRBD2 aligns across 12 bases. With V trimmed by 4 bases and J by 8 bases, 6 bases remained unmatched. CDR1 and CDR2 from the germline V gene are SGHTA and FQGNSA. CDR3 size: 15 residues. In DNA, the CDR3 is TGTGCCAGCAGCTCCCTAGCGGGGGGGCCGGATGAGCAGTTCTTC. It specifies CASSSLAGGPDEQFF.

The rearrangement joins TRBV29-1 to TRBJ2-3; D is unresolved. This CDR3 is built from 15 residues. Trimming stripped 4 bases from V and 3 bases from J, with 17 bases between. CDR1 is SQVTM and CDR2 is ANQGSEA in the germline V gene. CDR3 region: CSVGMGGRWTDTQYF. CDR3 in DNA: TGCAGCGTTGGAATGGGCGGCAGGTGGACAGATACGCAGTATTTT.

This clonotype appeared a few times. This chain joins TRBV11-2 and TRBJ1-6; TRBD1 agrees at 7 bases. V was pared by 5 bases and J by 7 bases, with 5 bases of the junction left unmatched. Germline-derived CDR1 and CDR2 are SGHAT and FQNNGV. The CDR3 has 14 amino acids. CDR3 sequence (DNA): TGTGCCAGCAGCCACAGGGGAGGGAATTCACCCCTCCACTTT. This sequence encodes CASSHRGGNSPLHF.